These 17 T cell receptor beta chains were all obtained from the same sample, sequenced in a study of T cells in Graves' hyperthyroidism and ophthalmopathy. Amplification yielded TCR beta CDR3 regions, with RNA transcripts as the source. TCR CDR3 regions were first amplified by RT-PCR with HTBI primers. TCRdb called the multiplex PCR reads again in MiXCR, with one record for every CDR3 protein. The sample holds about 600,000 distinct CDR3 sequences; around 16% are singletons and the top ten take roughly 3.3%. Sequencing was done on a sample of blood. Receptor source: a woman between 40 and 50 years old with Graves' ophthalmopathy.

This clonotype appeared a few times. The rearrangement joins TRBV11-2 to TRBJ1-6, with D possibly TRBD1 on 6 matching bases. Germline assignment: CDR1 SGHAT and CDR2 FQNNGV. V gave up 0 bases and J gave up 8 bases, with 11 bases separating them. This CDR3 spans 15 amino acids. This chain's CDR3 is CASSLEEGVDSPLHF. For the CDR3, the DNA is TGTGCCAGCAGCTTAGAAGAGGGGGTGGATTCACCCCTCCACTTT.

This clonotype turned up a few times. The chain couples TRBV12-3 or TRBV12-4 to TRBJ1-4; the match to TRBD1 covers 7 bases. Trimming cost V 3 bases and J 2 bases; bases outside gene matches: 6. The CDR3 totals 16 residues. The CDR3 bases are TGTGCCAGCAGTTTCTATAGGGGGCGGACTAATGAAAAACTGTTTTTT. Its translation: CASSFYRGRTNEKLFF.

This clonotype was seen a few times. CDR3 protein: CASTLYHEGVSPLHF. DNA for the CDR3: TGTGCCAGCACCCTATATCACGAAGGGGTTTCACCCCTCCACTTT. V is TRBV6-2 or TRBV6-3 and J is TRBJ1-6; D is possibly TRBD1 (5 bases). V lost 7 bases and J 9 bases, leaving 19 bases between the germline ends. Germline V CDR1 and CDR2: MNHEY, SVGEGT. The CDR3 totals 15 residues.

This clonotype was picked up many times. This chain joins TRBV2 and TRBJ2-3, with 7 bases identical to TRBD2. CDR1 is SNHLY, CDR2 FYNNEI, per germline. This CDR3 contains 14 residues. Trimming cost V 3 bases and J 5 bases; bases outside gene matches: 5. The CDR3 coding sequence is TGTGCCAGCAGTGAGAGGGCTAGCGGAGATACGCAGTATTTT. Its translation: CASSERASGDTQYF.

This clonotype came up a few times. The chain carries TRBV7-9 and TRBJ2-5; TRBD2 agrees at 11 bases. CDR1 and CDR2 (germline): SEHNR, FQNEAQ (reference sequence). CDR3 size: 16 residues. With 2 bases clipped from V and 5 bases from J, the junction kept 7 bases outside the gene matches. The CDR3 is CASSLLTSGISETQYF. Written as DNA, the CDR3 is TGTGCCAGCAGCTTACTGACTAGCGGGATTTCGGAGACCCAGTACTTC.

Ten or more counts support this clonotype. The chain carries TRBV7-2 and TRBJ2-1, with 8 bases matching TRBD2. CDR1 is SGHTA and CDR2 is FQGNSA in the germline V gene. This CDR3 region has 17 residues. Trimming removed 4 bases from V and 0 bases from J; junction bases left unmatched: 8. The CDR3 is CASSSGPSGSSYNEQFF. CDR3 DNA sequence: TGTGCCAGCAGCTCCGGTCCGAGCGGGAGCTCCTACAATGAGCAGTTCTTC.

The table lists this clonotype with a few counts. The chain uses TRBV20-1 and TRBJ1-2; perhaps TRBD1 as D (6 bases). V dropped 6 bases and J dropped 4 bases, with 12 bases sitting between them. CDR1 and CDR2 (germline): DFQATT, SNEGSKA (reference sequence). The CDR3 length is 12 residues. In DNA, the CDR3 is TGCAGTGCAACCGGACAGCGCTATGGCTACACCTTC. Its protein product is CSATGQRYGYTF.

At least ten counts were recorded for this clonotype. The chain is built from TRBV3-1 and TRBJ1-1, with a weak D call TRBD1 (5 bases). The CDR3 runs 15 residues. Trimming shortened V by 3 bases and J by 0 bases, and 11 bases separated the two germline ends. Looked up from germline, CDR1 is LGHDT and CDR2 is YNNKEL (reference sequence). This CDR3 is CASSHRVTVNTEAFF. The CDR3 DNA follows: TGTGCCAGCAGCCACAGGGTTACGGTGAACACTGAAGCTTTCTTT.

This clonotype appeared a few times. Possible read error: a much larger clone is one base away. This sequence joins TRBV13 and TRBJ2-1, with D uncertain. Trimming removed 5 bases at V and 12 bases at J, with 11 bases between. Looked up from germline, CDR1 is PRHDT and CDR2 is FYEKMQ (reference sequence). The CDR3 loop spans 11 amino acids. The CDR3 region has the DNA TGTGCCAGCAGCCGCCGTCCTCGGCAGTTCTTC. The encoded protein is CASSRRPRQFF.

This clonotype has ten or more counts. Here the CDR3 DNA reads TGTGCCAGCAGTTACCCCTCGGCAGGGGGGCTGAGAACTGAAGCTTTCTTT. Its translation is CASSYPSAGGLRTEAFF. This sequence joins TRBV6-2 or TRBV6-3 and TRBJ1-1; 7 bases fit TRBD1. Germline CDR1 is MNHEY and CDR2 is SVGEGT. This CDR3 is built from 17 residues. Unmatched junction bases numbered 14, after V lost 2 bases and J lost 5 bases.

The chain combines TRBV7-9 with TRBJ1-4; D is uncertain. V was cut by 5 bases and J by 4 bases, with 14 bases left in between. The CDR3 runs to 15 residues. Germline CDR1 SEHNR, CDR2 FQNEAQ (reference sequence). The CDR3 here is CASSAVDGFNEKLFF. The CDR3 nucleotides read TGTGCCAGCAGCGCTGTAGACGGCTTTAATGAAAAACTGTTTTTT.

With respect to this clonotype: A read error is likely, as this CDR3 ends without the conserved phenylalanine or tryptophan. The chain joins TRBV3-1 to TRBJ1-6; a weak D match, TRBD1 (5 bases). The V end was cut by 3 bases, the J end by 7 bases, with 13 bases between. Germline V gene sequence: CDR1 LGHDT, CDR2 YNNKEL (reference sequence). This CDR3 has 15 residues. The CDR3 DNA reads TGTGCCAGCAGCCAGAGGGGCGCGTTGAATTCACCCCTCCACTCT. Encoded protein: CASSQRGALNSPLHS.

This chain joins TRBV3-1 and TRBJ2-5; 12 bases match TRBD2. Germline V lookup: CDR1 LGHDT, CDR2 YNNKEL (reference sequence). The J segment lost 5 bases and the V segment lost 1 base, leaving 2 bases of the junction unmatched. The CDR3 has 15 residues. The DNA for the CDR3 is TGTGCCAGCAGCCAAGTCCTAGCGGGAGGGGAGACCCAGTACTTC. Protein sequence: CASSQVLAGGETQYF.

This clonotype was observed a handful of times. V and J are TRBV6-2 or TRBV6-3 and TRBJ2-7, with a weak D call TRBD1 (5 bases). With 6 bases removed from V and 6 bases from J, the gap between germline ends came to 27 bases. CDR3 size: 17 residues. The germline gives CDR1 MNHEY, CDR2 SVGEGT. The CDR3: CASSKGQIGLIVSEQYF. The CDR3 coding sequence is TGTGCCAGCAGCAAGGGGCAGATCGGATTAATTGTCAGCGAGCAGTACTTC.

This clonotype was picked up a small number of times. V is TRBV7-8 and J is TRBJ2-5; no definite D call. The CDR3 spans 14 residues. Germline V gene data show CDR1 as SGHVS and CDR2 as FQNEAQ. The germline V and J ends were trimmed by 5 bases and 2 bases, with 12 bases remaining between them. CDR3 in amino acids: CASSAWSPQETQYF. Written as DNA, the CDR3 is TGTGCCAGCAGCGCGTGGTCTCCTCAAGAGACCCAGTACTTC.

This clonotype was observed at least ten times. This chain connects TRBV30 to TRBJ2-3; the match to TRBD1 covers 7 bases. The germline V gene encodes CDR1 GTSNPN and CDR2 SVGIG (reference sequence). Losses at the gene ends were 3 bases for V and 0 bases for J; bases not matched to a gene: 6. The CDR3 consists of 15 residues. CDR3: CAWSRQGLSTDTQYF. CDR3 nucleotide sequence: TGTGCCTGGAGCCGACAGGGCCTCAGCACAGATACGCAGTATTTT.

The chain carries TRBV13 and TRBJ2-1; 10 nucleotides align to TRBD2. Per the germline V gene, CDR1 is PRHDT and CDR2 is FYEKMQ (reference sequence). CDR3 length equals 16 residues. V gave up 5 bases and J gave up 6 bases; unmatched junction bases: 10. In DNA form, the CDR3 reads TGTGCCAGCAGCGTAGAGGCGAGCGGGAGGGCCAATGAGCAGTTCTTC. Translation gives CASSVEASGRANEQFF.